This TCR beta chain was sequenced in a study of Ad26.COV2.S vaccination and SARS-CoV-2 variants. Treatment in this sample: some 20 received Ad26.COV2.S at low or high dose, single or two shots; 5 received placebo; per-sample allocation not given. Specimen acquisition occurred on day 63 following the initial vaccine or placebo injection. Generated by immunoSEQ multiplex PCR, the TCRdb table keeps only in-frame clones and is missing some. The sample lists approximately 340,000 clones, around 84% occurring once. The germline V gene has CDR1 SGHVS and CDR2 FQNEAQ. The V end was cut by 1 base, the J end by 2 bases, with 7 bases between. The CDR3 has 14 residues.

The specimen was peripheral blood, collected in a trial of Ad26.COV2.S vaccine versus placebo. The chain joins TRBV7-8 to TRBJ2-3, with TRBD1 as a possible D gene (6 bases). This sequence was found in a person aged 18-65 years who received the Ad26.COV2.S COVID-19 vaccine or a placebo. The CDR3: CASSLGTVTDTQYF. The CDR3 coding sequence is TGTGCCAGCAGCTTAGGGACAGTCACAGATACGCAGTATTTT.